These 18 T cell receptor beta chains were sequenced from one sample in a study of blood T cell repertoires in COVID-19. Here immunoSEQ multiplex PCR was the method, and the copy in TCRdb shows in-frame clones only, minus some. The sample has some 200,000 clones, about 80% seen once. The sample taken for sequencing was PBMCs or T cells enriched from blood (not recorded which). All receptors derive from a man aged 35 to 55 who had recovered from COVID-19.

The V and J genes are TRBV3-1 (or the pseudogene TRBV3-2) and TRBJ1-4; no clear D. V was shortened by 0 bases and J by 7 bases, with 6 bases between the two germline ends. CDR1 and CDR2 from the germline V gene are LGHDT and YNNKEL (reference sequence). The CDR3 is 13 amino acids. CDR3 DNA sequence: TGTGCCAGCAGCCAAGACCCCGGTGAAAAACTGTTTTTT. This translates into CASSQDPGEKLFF.

The V and J genes are TRBV5-1 and TRBJ2-1; 8 nucleotides agree with TRBD1. The ends lost 2 bases at V and 5 bases at J; junction bases unmatched: 6. Germline CDR1 reads SGHRS; CDR2 reads YFSETQ. The CDR3 loop spans 15 amino acids. DNA of the CDR3: TGCGCCAGCAGCTTTCCCGGGACAGGAAACAATGAGCAGTTCTTC. Translation gives CASSFPGTGNNEQFF. Drawing the rest from reference TRBV5-1 and TRBJ2-1, the complete variable domain is KAGVTQTPRYLIKTRGQQVTLSCSPISGHRSVSWYQQTPGQGLQFLFEYFSETQRNKGNFPGRFSGRQFSNSRSEMNVSTLELGDSALYLCASSFPGTGNNEQFFGPGTRLTVL.

CDR3 sequence: CASSSGLGYGYTF. CDR3 DNA sequence: TGTGCCAGCAGCTCAGGGTTGGGCTATGGCTACACCTTC. The V call is TRBV5-6, the J call TRBJ1-2; D perhaps matches TRBD1 (5 bases). The germline V gene has CDR1 SGHDT and CDR2 YYEEEE. The CDR3 has 13 residues. The ends were cut back, 3 bases at V and 4 bases at J, with 10 bases in the middle.

The V call is TRBV15, the J call TRBJ2-1; D is perhaps TRBD1 (5 bases). The CDR3 runs 17 residues. Germline loops: CDR1 LNHNV, CDR2 YYDKDF (reference sequence). The V end lost 1 base, the J end lost 5 bases, and 18 bases lay between the germline ends. This CDR3 is CATSRVSGRAPNNEQFF. The CDR3 DNA reads as TGTGCCACCAGCAGAGTTTCGGGCAGGGCGCCGAACAATGAGCAGTTCTTC.

This clone showed up just a few times. The chain is built from TRBV5-1 and TRBJ1-1, with D tentatively TRBD1 (5 bases). Germline V gene data show CDR1 as SGHRS and CDR2 as YFSETQ. The CDR3 totals 18 residues. Trimming removed 2 bases at V and 3 bases at J, with 23 bases between. CDR3 in DNA: TGCGCCAGCAGCTTTCGGGACTCCCTGGTTTTAGGGTACACTGAAGCTTTCTTT. This translates into CASSFRDSLVLGYTEAFF.

The sample holds one count of this clone. The V call is TRBV24-1, the J call TRBJ2-3; 9 bases are a match to TRBD1. J lost 7 bases, V lost 3 bases, and 7 bases had no gene match. The length of the CDR3 is 15 residues. CDR1 KGHDR and CDR2 SFDVKD come from the germline V gene. CDR3 in amino acids: CATSDPGQGLYTQYF. The DNA for the CDR3 is TGTGCCACCAGTGATCCGGGACAGGGTTTGTATACGCAGTATTTT.

The gene calls are TRBV28 and TRBJ2-7; tentative D call: TRBD1 (7 bases). The CDR3 extends over 15 amino acids. Trimming removed 7 bases from V and 7 bases from J, with 23 bases in between. CDR1 is MDHEN and CDR2 is SYDVKM in the germline V gene. The CDR3 loop reads CASMTTGTGFGEQYF. CDR3 coding DNA: TGTGCCAGCATGACGACAGGGACTGGGTTTGGTGAGCAGTACTTC.

This clone was detected only once. CDR3 in amino acids: CASSQDRGWGSPLHF. The DNA for the CDR3 is TGCGCCAGCAGCCAAGATCGGGGGTGGGGCTCACCCCTCCACTTT. This chain connects TRBV4-1 to TRBJ1-6; D is perhaps TRBD1 (5 bases). Per the germline V gene, CDR1 is MGHRA and CDR2 is YSYEKL. The V end lost 0 bases, the J end lost 10 bases, and 13 bases lay between the germline ends. This CDR3 is 15 amino acids long.

The genes are TRBV7-9 and TRBJ1-1; 7 bases align to TRBD1. The CDR3 is 16 amino acids. Germline CDR1 is SEHNR and CDR2 is FQNEAQ (reference sequence). With 1 base clipped from V and 8 bases from J, the junction kept 13 bases outside the gene matches. The CDR3 DNA sequence: TGTGCCAGCAGCTTAGAGGGGGCTCAATCCTCGGGGGAAGCTTTCTTT. It is translated as CASSLEGAQSSGEAFF.

This clone was observed a few times. J is TRBJ1-2 and V is TRBV2; no definite D call. The germline gives CDR1 SNHLY, CDR2 FYNNEI. V lost 5 bases to trimming and J lost 14 bases, with 18 bases between them. CDR3 size: 12 residues. CDR3 sequence (DNA): TGTGCCAGCAGTCTTGGGCCTCGAGAAAGGACCTTC. Its translation: CASSLGPRERTF.

This clone was seen only once. This rearrangement joins TRBV5-1 to TRBJ2-3; TRBD2 aligns across 9 bases. Germline V CDR1 and CDR2: SGHRS, YFSETQ. The trim removed 2 bases at V and 0 bases at J, leaving 10 bases unmatched. CDR3 length: 18 amino acids. CDR3 protein: CASSFRASGAPSTDTQYF. Here the CDR3 DNA reads TGCGCCAGCAGCTTTAGGGCTAGCGGGGCCCCTAGCACAGATACGCAGTATTTT.

The CDR3 DNA sequence: TGTGCCAGCAGCCCCGGGCGGCAGGGCTACACTGAAGCTTTCTTT. As protein: CASSPGRQGYTEAFF. The chain is built from TRBV7-9 and TRBJ1-1, with D perhaps TRBD1 (5 bases). V was shortened by 5 bases and J by 3 bases, with 16 bases between the two germline ends. The CDR3 has 15 residues. Looked up from germline, CDR1 is SEHNR and CDR2 is FQNEAQ (reference sequence). The variable domain in full, with the rest retrieved from reference TRBV7-9 and TRBJ1-1, is DTGVSQNPRHKITKRGQNVTFRCDPISEHNRLYWYRQTLGQGPEFLTYFQNEAQLEKSRLLSDRFSAERPKGSFSTLEIQRTEQGDSAMYLCASSPGRQGYTEAFFGQGTRLTVV.

In its sample, this clone was seen once. The chain uses TRBV5-4 and TRBJ1-6, with 7 bases lining up with TRBD1. CDR3 size: 16 residues. The J segment lost 3 bases and the V segment lost 5 bases, leaving 8 bases of the junction unmatched. The V gene's germline CDR1 is SGHNT and CDR2 YYREEE (reference sequence). The CDR3 region has the DNA TGTGCCAGCAGGCCAACCGGGACAGACTATAATTCACCCCTCCACTTT. Translated: CASRPTGTDYNSPLHF.

This rearrangement joins TRBV5-1 to TRBJ1-1, with 9 positions matching TRBD1. The CDR3 is 17 residues long. CDR1 is SGHRS and CDR2 is YFSETQ in the germline V gene. V shed 3 bases and J 1 base; nucleotides not matched to a gene: 10. The CDR3 region is CASSSGQGFGRNTEAFF. In DNA, the CDR3 is TGCGCCAGCAGCTCGGGACAGGGATTCGGGAGGAACACTGAAGCTTTCTTT.

This clone was recorded a few times. V and J are TRBV19 and TRBJ1-5; D is uncertain. Per the germline V gene, CDR1 is LNHDA and CDR2 is SQIVND (reference sequence). Trimming took off 3 bases at V and 6 bases at J, with 9 bases between the two ends. The CDR3 loop spans 13 amino acids. Here the CDR3 reads CASSIAQLQPQHF. The CDR3 DNA sequence: TGTGCCAGTAGTATCGCCCAACTTCAGCCCCAGCATTTT.

The rearrangement joins TRBV29-1 to TRBJ1-1; D unresolved. Germline CDR1 is SQVTM and CDR2 is ANQGSEA. V was shortened by 2 bases and J by 0 bases, with 7 bases between the two germline ends. This CDR3 spans 13 amino acids. The CDR3 nucleotides read TGCAGCGTTGAATCACAACTGAACACTGAAGCTTTCTTT. Its translation: CSVESQLNTEAFF.

The rearrangement joins TRBV28 to TRBJ1-1; no clear D gene. Germline V gene lookup returns CDR1 MDHEN and CDR2 SYDVKM. The CDR3 contains 14 residues. The V end lost 6 bases, the J end lost 2 bases, and 13 bases lay between the germline ends. This chain's CDR3 is CASSPPRGNTEAFF. In DNA, the CDR3 is TGTGCCAGCAGCCCACCCCGGGGTAACACTGAAGCTTTCTTT.

CDR3 protein: CASSNRTRISTDTQYF. CDR3 sequence (DNA): TGTGCCAGCAGCAATCGGACTAGAATAAGCACAGATACGCAGTATTTT. V and J are TRBV21-1 and TRBJ2-3; TRBD2, the table's D call, was not compared with the DNA. TRBV21-1 is labeled a pseudogene. The CDR3 runs 16 residues.